Listed here are 10 T cell receptor beta chains from one sample, sequenced in a study of radiotherapy plus CTLA-4 blockade in lung cancer. TCRdb's copy holds only in-frame clones and misses some; the assay was immunoSEQ multiplex PCR. The repertoire holds 80,000 or so clones, with roughly 80% as singletons. The sample was peripheral blood, taken from a patient treated with radiotherapy plus ipilimumab. These receptor sequences come from a human donor with non-small cell lung cancer who had stable disease on radiotherapy plus ipilimumab.

This chain joins TRBV7-6 and TRBJ2-1, with TRBD2 matching 13 bases. This CDR3 is 17 amino acids long. V shed 2 bases, J shed 6 bases, and the junction held 7 bases outside the gene matches. Germline V CDR1 and CDR2: SGHVS, FNYEAQ. The CDR3 DNA reads as TGTGCCAGCAGCTTAAGGACTAGCGGGAGAGGGGGCAATGAGCAGTTCTTC. Encoded protein: CASSLRTSGRGGNEQFF.

CDR3 loop: CAIGEGGSYEQYF. The CDR3 bases are TGTGCCATCGGCGAAGGAGGGTCCTACGAGCAGTACTTC. The rearrangement uses TRBV10-3 and TRBJ2-7, with D maybe TRBD2 (6 bases). V was pared by 8 bases and J by 1 base, with 12 bases between. Germline V gene data show CDR1 as ENHRY and CDR2 as SYGVKD. The CDR3 totals 13 residues.

This sequence joins TRBV6-1 and TRBJ2-2; D gene ambiguous. The CDR3 has 10 residues. Trimming removed 8 bases from V and 9 bases from J, with 7 bases in between. CDR1 and CDR2 from the germline V gene are MNHNS and SASEGT. The CDR3 nucleotides are TGTGCCAGCGGCCCCCGGGAGCTGTTTTTT. It encodes CASGPRELFF.

This chain uses TRBV7-8 with TRBJ1-4, with unresolved D. In germline, CDR1 is SGHVS, CDR2 FQNEAQ. V was trimmed by 3 bases and J by 6 bases, leaving 5 bases between them. The CDR3 has 12 amino acids. The CDR3 DNA reads as TGTGCCAGCAGCTTTAGTTATGAAAAACTGTTTTTT. This gives the protein CASSFSYEKLFF.

The chain employs TRBV28 and TRBJ2-1, with unresolved D. The CDR3 contains 14 residues. CDR1 and CDR2 (germline): MDHEN, SYDVKM. The V and J ends lost 3 bases and 0 bases respectively, with 6 bases between them. The CDR3 DNA sequence: TGTGCCAGCAGTTTCCACGGCTCCTACAATGAGCAGTTCTTC. It codes for CASSFHGSYNEQFF.

This chain uses TRBV30 with TRBJ1-2; 7 nucleotides line up with TRBD1. CDR3 length equals 13 residues. Germline V gene data show CDR1 as GTSNPN and CDR2 as SVGIG (reference sequence). The trim removed 8 bases at V and 5 bases at J, leaving 11 bases unmatched. Here the CDR3 DNA reads TGTGCCGTCGCAGGGGGATTCCGGTATGGCTACACCTTC. It is translated as CAVAGGFRYGYTF.

Written as DNA, the CDR3 is TGTGCCAGCAGGCGAGGGGGGCCGGGGACTGAAGCTTTCTTT. Translating gives CASRRGGPGTEAFF. V is TRBV6-1 and J is TRBJ1-1; D might be TRBD1 (6 bases). Germline V CDR1 and CDR2: MNHNS, SASEGT. The V gene lost 6 bases and the J gene lost 5 bases, with 16 bases spanning the gap. The length of the CDR3 is 14 residues.

This clone was detected only a few times. J is TRBJ1-4 and V is TRBV5-1; possibly TRBD1 for D (5 bases). CDR1 SGHRS and CDR2 YFSETQ come from the germline V gene. Between the trimmed V and J ends, which lost 0 bases and 6 bases, there was a span of 12 bases. The CDR3 covers 15 residues. CDR3 DNA sequence: TGCGCCAGCAGCTTGGTGGGACTGACGGATGAAAAACTGTTTTTT. Its protein product is CASSLVGLTDEKLFF.

The chain employs TRBV5-4 and TRBJ2-3; maybe TRBD1 (5 bases). The CDR3 has 15 residues. In germline, CDR1 is SGHNT, CDR2 YYREEE (reference sequence). V was cut by 1 base and J by 4 bases, with 13 bases left in between. Here the CDR3 reads CASSLFSQGADTQYF. CDR3 bases: TGTGCCAGCAGCTTGTTTTCTCAGGGTGCAGATACGCAGTATTTT.

This chain links TRBV30 with TRBJ1-2; D gene unclear. Germline-derived CDR1 and CDR2 are GTSNPN and SVGIG (reference sequence). V gave up 0 bases and J gave up 4 bases, with 12 bases separating them. The CDR3 sequence is 14 residues long. CDR3 sequence reads: CAWSVPRNTYGYTF. CDR3 nucleotide sequence: TGTGCCTGGAGTGTACCCCGCAATACCTATGGCTACACCTTC. Using reference TRBV30 and TRBJ1-2 for the parts outside the CDR3, the full variable domain is SQTIHQWPATLVQPVGSPLSLECTVEGTSNPNLYWYRQAAGRGLQLLFYSVGIGQISSEVPQNLSASRPQDRQFILSSKKLLLSDSGFYLCAWSVPRNTYGYTFGSGTRLTVV.